This entry lists 30 T cell receptor beta chains sequenced from one sample in a study of T cells expressing NK-cell markers. TCRdb re-called the 5' RACE reads; one entry per CDR3 protein, DNA not given. Recorded for this sample: roughly 150,000 distinct CDR3 sequences. The sequenced sample consisted of blood T cells: a sorted CD56 or NKG2C T cell subset, CD4+ or CD8+ T cells, or bulk PBMC T cells (not recorded which). These receptors were taken from a woman between 18 and 69 years old in good health.

The chain links TRBV5-1 to TRBJ2-5; TCRdb's assignment of TRBD1 cannot be checked, as there is no DNA. The CDR3 runs to 14 residues. Germline CDR1 and CDR2: SGHRS and YFSETQ. The chain's CDR3 is CASSPRGTEETQYF.

The chain combines TRBV5-1 with TRBJ1-4; the D call from TCRdb, TRBD1, cannot be confirmed without DNA. From germline, CDR1 is SGHRS and CDR2 YFSETQ. The CDR3 is made up of 16 amino acids. The CDR3 is CASSLQTGAGNEKLFF.

The V gene is TRBV5-1, the J gene TRBJ2-5; the D call from TCRdb, TRBD2, cannot be confirmed without DNA. The CDR3 is 14 amino acids. The germline gives CDR1 SGHRS, CDR2 YFSETQ. CDR3 protein: CASKETVGRETQYF.

V and J are TRBV2 and TRBJ1-2; TCRdb proposes TRBD1, but this gene call is untestable without DNA. This CDR3 is built from 14 residues. From germline, CDR1 is SNHLY and CDR2 FYNNEI. CDR3 sequence reads: CASVAGDRSYGYTF.

The genes are TRBV5-1 and TRBJ1-2; TCRdb reports TRBD1, a call that lacks DNA to check it against. Germline values: CDR1 SGHRS, CDR2 YFSETQ. This CDR3 is built from 14 residues. This CDR3 is CASSAGQGVFGYTF.

This rearrangement joins TRBV12-3 or TRBV12-4 to TRBJ2-7; TCRdb names TRBD2, which stays unverified in the absence of DNA. The CDR3 loop spans 14 amino acids. The CDR3 loop reads CASGPRTSGYEQYF.

This chain joins TRBV9 and TRBJ2-1; the TRBD1 assignment by TCRdb is unverifiable without DNA. Germline V gives CDR1 SGDLS, CDR2 YYNGEE. The CDR3 consists of 15 residues. The CDR3 reads CASSETGGPYNEQFF.

CDR3 sequence: CASSLDPGQGYQPQHF. V usage is TRBV5-1 and J usage is TRBJ1-5; TCRdb reports TRBD1, a call that lacks DNA to check it against. CDR1 and CDR2 (germline): SGHRS, YFSETQ. The CDR3 consists of 16 residues.

This chain joins TRBV3-1 and TRBJ2-5; TCRdb selects TRBD1, and the lack of DNA leaves this call unchecked. Germline CDR1 LGHDT, CDR2 YNNKEL (reference sequence). The CDR3 is 15 amino acids. CDR3 sequence: CASSPLIGGTETQYF.

The CDR3: CASSFSISGNTIYF. The chain carries TRBV7-9 and TRBJ1-3. The germline gives CDR1 SEHNR, CDR2 FQNEAQ (reference sequence). The CDR3 has 14 amino acids.

J is TRBJ1-2 and V is TRBV7-9; TCRdb gives TRBD1 as the D gene, but with no DNA this cannot be confirmed. From germline, CDR1 is SEHNR and CDR2 FQNEAQ (reference sequence). The CDR3 spans 16 residues. The CDR3 spells CASSLWGRPGDYGYTF.

The chain combines TRBV6-2 or TRBV6-3 with TRBJ2-2; the D call of TRBD1 rests on TCRdb alone, since no DNA is present to check it. This CDR3 is 13 amino acids long. Germline V gene data show CDR1 as MNHEY and CDR2 as SVGEGT. CDR3 protein: CASTGVNTGELFF.

The chain combines TRBV2 with TRBJ2-1; the D gene TCRdb calls, TRBD2, cannot be checked with no DNA. The germline CDR1 and CDR2 sequences are SNHLY and FYNNEI. The CDR3 totals 14 residues. The CDR3 here is CASIPGTSLNEQFF.

The J gene is TRBJ1-4, the V gene TRBV7-3; TCRdb selects TRBD1, and the lack of DNA leaves this call unchecked. This CDR3 has 17 residues. CDR1 is SGHTA, CDR2 FQGTGA, per germline. This chain's CDR3 is CASSLGRGATSNEKLFF.

The chain joins TRBV7-2 to TRBJ2-1; TCRdb names TRBD1, which stays unverified in the absence of DNA. This CDR3 region has 16 residues. Per germline, CDR1 SGHTA and CDR2 FQGNSA. The CDR3 here is CASSLLRGGVLDEQFF.

The chain joins TRBV29-1 to TRBJ2-3. Germline V gene sequence: CDR1 SQVTM, CDR2 ANQGSEA. The CDR3 is 11 residues long. CDR3 loop: CSVDYTDTQYF.

The chain carries TRBV5-1 and TRBJ1-4; without DNA, the TCRdb call of TRBD1 cannot be checked. Germline V gene data show CDR1 as SGHRS and CDR2 as YFSETQ. The CDR3 has 15 amino acids. This CDR3 is CASSSAGGPNEKLFF.

This chain connects TRBV7-6 to TRBJ2-1; with no DNA, the TCRdb D assignment of TRBD1 cannot be verified. Per the germline V gene, CDR1 is SGHVS and CDR2 is FNYEAQ. There are 15 residues in the CDR3. CDR3 protein: CASSPGQGAINEQFF.

CDR3 loop: CASTFDGTSEKLFF. The rearrangement links TRBV6-5 to TRBJ1-4. In germline, CDR1 is MNHEY, CDR2 SVGAGI. The CDR3 is made up of 14 amino acids.

The chain combines TRBV11-2 with TRBJ2-1; TCRdb selects TRBD1, and the lack of DNA leaves this call unchecked. Germline CDR1 SGHAT, CDR2 FQNNGV. The CDR3 loop spans 18 amino acids. This chain's CDR3 is CASSLGTRWASTYNEQFF.

J is TRBJ1-4 and V is TRBV2; TCRdb's assignment of TRBD1 cannot be checked, as there is no DNA. Germline values: CDR1 SNHLY, CDR2 FYNNEI. CDR3 length: 14 amino acids. The CDR3 region is CASSDGTVIEKLFF. Complete variable domain (other parts from reference TRBV2 and TRBJ1-4): EPEVTQTPSHQVTQMGQEVILRCVPISNHLYFYWYRQILGQKVEFLVSFYNNEISEKSEIFDDQFSVERPDGSNFTLKIRSTKLEDSAMYFCASSDGTVIEKLFFGSGTQLSVL.

This chain joins TRBV20-1 and TRBJ1-2; TCRdb designates TRBD1, a call that cannot be tested without DNA. The CDR3 contains 14 residues. CDR1 is DFQATT, CDR2 SNEGSKA, per germline (reference sequence). The CDR3 region is CSATDRATVYGYTF.

The J gene is TRBJ2-3, the V gene TRBV9; the TRBD2 assignment by TCRdb is unverifiable without DNA. CDR3 size: 17 residues. Germline lookup yields CDR1 SGDLS and CDR2 YYNGEE. The CDR3: CASSVQPGLAGGDTQYF.

V usage is TRBV20-1 and J usage is TRBJ2-7; the TCRdb D gene call, TRBD2, has no DNA to confirm it. CDR3 length equals 15 residues. Germline V lookup: CDR1 DFQATT, CDR2 SNEGSKA (reference sequence). CDR3 in amino acids: CSAPGLAAVGVEQYF.

The chain couples TRBV9 to TRBJ2-7. Germline V lookup: CDR1 SGDLS, CDR2 YYNGEE. The CDR3 sequence is 13 residues long. This chain's CDR3 is CASSRDASYEQYF. Full variable domain (missing parts from reference TRBV9 and TRBJ2-7): DSGVTQTPKHLITATGQRVTLRCSPRSGDLSVYWYQQSLDQGLQFLIQYYNGEERAKGNILERFSAQQFPDLHSELNLSSLELGDSALYFCASSRDASYEQYFGPGTRLTVT.

The chain is built from TRBV20-1 and TRBJ1-6. From germline, CDR1 is DFQATT and CDR2 SNEGSKA (reference sequence). The CDR3 runs to 12 residues. The CDR3 protein is CSTTETNSPLHF.

The chain links TRBV29-1 to TRBJ1-2. The CDR3 loop spans 14 amino acids. Germline V lookup: CDR1 SQVTM, CDR2 ANQGSEA. The CDR3 sequence: CSVGQKRINYGYTF. The variable domain in full, with the rest retrieved from reference TRBV29-1 and TRBJ1-2, is SAVISQKPSRDICQRGTSLTIQCQVDSQVTMMFWYRQQPGQSLTLIATANQGSEATYESGFVIDKFPISRPNLTFSTLTVSNMSPEDSSIYLCSVGQKRINYGYTFGSGTRLTVV.

The CDR3 here is CSARDYAGGFSYEQYF. J is TRBJ2-7 and V is TRBV20-1; TCRdb gives TRBD2 as the D gene, but with no DNA this cannot be confirmed. CDR1 is DFQATT and CDR2 is SNEGSKA in the germline V gene (reference sequence). This CDR3 region has 16 residues.

The V gene is TRBV3-1, the J gene TRBJ1-2. Germline-derived CDR1 and CDR2 are LGHDT and YNNKEL (reference sequence). This CDR3 is 14 amino acids long. The CDR3 loop reads CASSRRGTSYGYTF. The full variable domain, completed using reference TRBV3-1 and TRBJ1-2, is DTAVSQTPKYLVTQMGNDKSIKCEQNLGHDTMYWYKQDSKKFLKIMFSYNNKELIINETVPNRFSPKSPDKAHLNLHINSLELGDSAVYFCASSRRGTSYGYTFGSGTRLTVV.

The J gene is TRBJ2-1, the V gene TRBV3-1; TCRdb lists TRBD1, though no DNA is available to test this call. This CDR3 comprises 13 residues. Germline-derived CDR1 and CDR2 are LGHDT and YNNKEL (reference sequence). The chain's CDR3 is CASSQHPTGEKFF.